This T cell receptor (beta chain) was retrieved from a study of radiation and T cells in renal cell carcinoma. Study observations and caveats: Pretreatment tumor biopsies were lacking, so baseline clonotypes are unknown. In blood, top tumor clones expanded by 2 weeks, shrinking by 4.

A remark on this clone: Its antigen is not known.

Germline V gene lookup returns CDR1 MDHEN and CDR2 SYDVKM. The CDR3 contains 14 residues. The V end was cut by 5 bases, the J end by 7 bases, with 17 bases between. The assay was immunoSEQ multiplex PCR, and TCRdb's table has in-frame clones only and misses some. The table has some 78,000 clones, about 88% seen once; the top ten hold nearly 6%. Time point in this sample: blood 4 weeks post-SBRT, at nephrectomy. Documented treatment: 15 Gy SBRT to primary tumor, nephrectomy 4 weeks later. Radiation-treated patients gave blood at baseline, week 2 and week 4. The tumor was a clear cell renal cell carcinoma.

The sequencing here drew on blood, taken from a patient whose treatment included radiotherapy and nephrectomy. The genes are TRBV28 and TRBJ1-1, with no clear D. This receptor was taken from a woman aged 70-85 years with renal cell carcinoma. The CDR3 DNA is TGTGCCAGCAGTCAACTTTATTACACCCTTGAAGCTTTCTTT. Its translation: CASSQLYYTLEAFF.